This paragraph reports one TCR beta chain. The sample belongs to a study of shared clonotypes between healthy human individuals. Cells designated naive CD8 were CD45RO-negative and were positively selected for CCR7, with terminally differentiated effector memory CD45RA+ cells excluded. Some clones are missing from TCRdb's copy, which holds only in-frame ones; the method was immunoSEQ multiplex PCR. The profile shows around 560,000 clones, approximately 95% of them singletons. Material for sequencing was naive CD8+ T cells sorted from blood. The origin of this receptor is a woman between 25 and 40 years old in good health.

CDR3 in amino acids: CASSIIMGSYEQYF. The CDR3 nucleotides read TGTGCCAGTAGTATTATTATGGGTTCCTACGAGCAGTACTTC. The chain has TRBV19 and TRBJ2-7; D not certain. The germline V gene has CDR1 LNHDA and CDR2 SQIVND (reference sequence). The CDR3 runs 14 residues. The V gene lost 3 bases and the J gene lost 1 base, with 10 bases spanning the gap.